This TCR beta chain stems from a study of blood T cell repertoires in COVID-19. Study as a whole: The United States, Italy and Spain provided the acute and convalescent COVID-19 samples.

The assay was immunoSEQ multiplex PCR, and TCRdb's table has in-frame clones only and misses some. The sample consists of roughly 48,000 clones, approximately 80% of them appearing once. V dropped 10 bases and J dropped 0 bases, with 16 bases sitting between them. The germline V gene has CDR1 ENHRY and CDR2 SYGVKD. This CDR3 has 15 amino acids. The sequence came from a human donor with active or convalescent COVID-19. The donor label of this sample is uncertain. Sequencing input: peripheral blood. This sequence joins TRBV10-3 and TRBJ1-5; D might be TRBD1 (6 bases). CDR3 sequence: CATQYSGDSNQPQHF. Written as DNA, the CDR3 is TGTGCCACCCAGTACTCAGGGGATAGCAATCAGCCCCAGCATTTT.